This TCR beta chain was profiled in a study of blood T cell repertoires in COVID-19. This CDR3 is 14 amino acids long. V shed 2 bases and J shed 4 bases, with 10 bases lying between them. Looked up from germline, CDR1 is SGHRS and CDR2 is YFSETQ. Some clones are missing from TCRdb's copy, which holds only in-frame ones; the method was immunoSEQ multiplex PCR. The repertoire holds hundreds of thousands of clones, over 75% seen once, with 9.4% in the top ten. This chain uses TRBV5-1 with TRBJ2-1, with a possible D match to TRBD1 (5 bases). This TCR was recovered from a man aged 18 to 30 with active or convalescent COVID-19. The sample consisted of peripheral blood. The CDR3 region has the DNA TGCGCCAGCAGCTTACTGACAGTTTACAATGAGCAGTTCTTC. It encodes CASSLLTVYNEQFF.